This entry is about one T cell receptor (beta chain). The data belong to a study of control samples from healthy donors and cancer patients. TCRdb's copy holds only in-frame clones and misses some; the assay was immunoSEQ multiplex PCR. The table records 350,000 to 450,000 clones, about 93% of them present only once. Material for sequencing was PBMCs. This receptor was taken from a man aged 35 to 55 with head and neck cancer.

DNA for the CDR3: TGTGCCAGCAGTTACAGACAGGGAAGGGGCCAGCCCCAGCATTTT. Translating it yields CASSYRQGRGQPQHF. J is TRBJ1-5 and V is TRBV6-5; 7 bases are shared with TRBD1. This CDR3 is built from 15 residues. The germline V gene has CDR1 MNHEY and CDR2 SVGAGI. Trimming took 2 bases from V and 7 from J; bases not matched to a gene: 8.